This TCR beta chain was identified during a study of blood T cells in healthy people across ages. Points from the study as a whole: Compared with aged donors, long-lived donors showed fewer expanded clones, suggesting selection.

V was trimmed by 1 base and J by 1 base, leaving 7 bases between them. Germline V gives CDR1 SEHNR, CDR2 FQNEAQ (reference sequence). This CDR3 is built from 14 residues. Through a sample-barcoded 5' primer and a J-beta primer mix, a second PCR was run for 7 to 11 cycles. TCRdb reanalysed the 5' RACE reads using MiXCR and keeps one entry per CDR3 protein. The sample shows more than 900,000 distinct CDR3 sequences, roughly 28% of them seen only once. This clonotype was seen repeatedly, ten times or more. The target antigen is unknown. These data also formed part of another study, on T cells of mothers and their children.

This TCR was recovered from a woman aged 40-49 years in good health. The specimen was blood. J is TRBJ1-1 and V is TRBV7-9; D unclear. CDR3: CASSLGRGNTEAFF. The CDR3 DNA reads as TGTGCCAGCAGCTTAGGACGGGGGAACACTGAAGCTTTCTTT.